The rows below give T cell receptor beta chains drawn from one sample of a study of OX40 agonist ivuxolimab in advanced cancers. This table comes from immunoSEQ multiplex PCR, and its TCRdb copy is limited to in-frame clones, with some not included. The sample has about 61,000 clones, 90% to 95% seen once. Here the sequenced sample was CD4+ or CD8+ T cells sorted from blood, taken in a trial of the OX40 agonist ivuxolimab. Receptor source: an adult with an advanced solid tumor such as melanoma, head and neck, liver or kidney cancer. Each CDR3 is given with its conserved first and last residue.

J | length | V | CDR3
TRBJ2-3 | 16 | TRBV7-2 | CASSWTGLVSTDTQYF
TRBJ2-2 | 18 | TRBV19 | CASLGERKGESNTGELFF
TRBJ2-1 | 14 | TRBV10-2 | CASLLAGIYNEQFF
TRBJ1-2 | 14 | TRBV29-1 | CSVDVGFPNYGYTF
TRBJ2-2 | 16 | TRBV27 | CASTYLGVSDTGELFF
TRBJ2-7 | 16 | TRBV4-1 | CASSPTAGLSSYEQYF
TRBJ2-5 | 14 | TRBV18 | CASSPDRGEETQYF
TRBJ2-7 | 15 | TRBV19 | CASSILPGDSYEQYF
TRBJ1-5 | 14 | TRBV7-9 | CASGTTDSNQPQHF
TRBJ1-1 | 15 | TRBV27 | CASSPTPAGMDGAFF
TRBJ1-1 | 17 | TRBV4-1 | CASSQDRDRRMNTEAFF
TRBJ2-7 | 15 | TRBV5-4 | CASSLDRGMYGEQYF
TRBJ1-5 | 18 | TRBV4-1 | CASSQERQAGYSNQPQHF
TRBJ2-7 | 15 | TRBV10-1 | CASSETGGGSYEQYF
TRBJ2-7 | 13 | TRBV30 | CAWSLSTGGEQYF
TRBJ2-7 | 14 | TRBV15 | CATSRGQGNGEQYF
TRBJ1-1 | 11 | TRBV25-1 | CASSDYTEAFF